The following is a T cell receptor beta chain sequence with its context. This specimen comes from a study of patients and donors after allogeneic stem cell transplantation. From the RT-PCR reads, TCRdb called clonotypes with MiXCR, one entry per CDR3 protein. The table has roughly 940,000 distinct CDR3 sequences, roughly 18% seen once; the top ten hold roughly 6%. Germline lookup yields CDR1 DFQATT and CDR2 SNEGSKA (reference sequence). The CDR3 length is 13 residues. Trimming removed 4 bases from V and 6 bases from J, with 15 bases in between. This chain uses TRBV20-1 with TRBJ1-2; D not resolved. The clonotype originates from a human donor who was either an allogeneic HSCT recipient or a stem cell or donor lymphocyte infusion donor (not recorded which). It is not recorded whose cells these are; they may come from a transplant donor. What was sequenced was blood, either unsorted or a sorted T cell fraction (not recorded which). CDR3 nucleotide sequence: TGCAGTGCTAAATTGGGCAGTCCCAATGGCTACACCTTC. This sequence encodes CSAKLGSPNGYTF.